This T cell receptor beta chain stems from a study of cytomegalovirus exposure and HLA in healthy donors. The PCR used 60 Vbeta and 13 Jbeta primers. Generated by immunoSEQ multiplex PCR, the TCRdb table keeps only in-frame clones and is missing some. The table records around 150,000 clones, roughly 78% of them present only once. This clone appeared a few times. The sequenced sample consisted of PBMCs. The receptor was derived from a young man in good health and CMV-seronegative.

The CDR3 protein is CASSLGANEKLFF. The CDR3 nucleotides are TGCGCCAGCAGCCTGGGGGCAAATGAAAAACTGTTTTTT. V gene TRBV5-1 combines with J gene TRBJ1-4, with D perhaps TRBD1 (6 bases). Trimming stripped 4 bases from V and 5 bases from J, with 9 bases between. The length of the CDR3 is 13 residues. Germline V gene data show CDR1 as SGHRS and CDR2 as YFSETQ.